This T cell receptor beta chain was recovered during a study of cytomegalovirus exposure and HLA in healthy donors. CDR1 and CDR2 (germline): SGHTA, FQGNSA. This CDR3 spans 15 amino acids. Trimming took 5 bases from V and 4 from J, leaving 16 bases between them. 60 Vbeta and 13 Jbeta primers were used in PCR. Using immunoSEQ multiplex PCR, the repertoire was profiled, and TCRdb retains in-frame clones only, with some absent. The sample includes 40,000 to 60,000 clones. V usage is TRBV7-2 and J usage is TRBJ2-3; tentative D call: TRBD2 (6 bases). Sequencing used PBMCs. This sequence was found in a male donor in good health and CMV-seropositive. CDR3 loop: CASSPFRGLPDTQYF. The CDR3 nucleotides are TGTGCCAGCAGCCCCTTCCGAGGACTACCAGATACGCAGTATTTT.